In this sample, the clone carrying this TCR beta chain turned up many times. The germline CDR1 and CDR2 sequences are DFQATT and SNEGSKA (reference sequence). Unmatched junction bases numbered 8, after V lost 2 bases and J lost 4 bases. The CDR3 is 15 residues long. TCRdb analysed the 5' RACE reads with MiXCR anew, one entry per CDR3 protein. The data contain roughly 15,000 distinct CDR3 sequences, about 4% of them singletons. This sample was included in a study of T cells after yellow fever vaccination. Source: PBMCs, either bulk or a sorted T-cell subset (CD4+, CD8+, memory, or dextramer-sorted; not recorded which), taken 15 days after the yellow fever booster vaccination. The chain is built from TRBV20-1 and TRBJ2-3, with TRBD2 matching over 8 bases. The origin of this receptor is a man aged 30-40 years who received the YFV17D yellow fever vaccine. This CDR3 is CSARRHSGSPDTQYF. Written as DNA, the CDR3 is TGCAGTGCTAGAAGGCACAGCGGGAGCCCAGATACGCAGTATTTT.